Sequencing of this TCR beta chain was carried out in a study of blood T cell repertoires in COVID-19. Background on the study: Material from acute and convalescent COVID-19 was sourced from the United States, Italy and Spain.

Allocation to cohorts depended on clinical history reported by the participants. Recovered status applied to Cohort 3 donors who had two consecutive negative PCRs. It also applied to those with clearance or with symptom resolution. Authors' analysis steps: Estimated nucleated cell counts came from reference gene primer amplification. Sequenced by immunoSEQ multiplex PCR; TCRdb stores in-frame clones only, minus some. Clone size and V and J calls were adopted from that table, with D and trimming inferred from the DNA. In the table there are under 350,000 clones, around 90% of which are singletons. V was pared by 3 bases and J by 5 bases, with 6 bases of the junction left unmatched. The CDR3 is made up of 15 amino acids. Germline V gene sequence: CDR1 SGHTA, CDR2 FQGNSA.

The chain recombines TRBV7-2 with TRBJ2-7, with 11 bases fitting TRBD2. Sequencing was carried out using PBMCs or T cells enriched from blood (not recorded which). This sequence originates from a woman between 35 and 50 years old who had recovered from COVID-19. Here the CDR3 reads CASSFRGLAVNEQYF. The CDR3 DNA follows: TGTGCCAGCAGCTTCCGGGGACTAGCGGTTAACGAGCAGTACTTC.